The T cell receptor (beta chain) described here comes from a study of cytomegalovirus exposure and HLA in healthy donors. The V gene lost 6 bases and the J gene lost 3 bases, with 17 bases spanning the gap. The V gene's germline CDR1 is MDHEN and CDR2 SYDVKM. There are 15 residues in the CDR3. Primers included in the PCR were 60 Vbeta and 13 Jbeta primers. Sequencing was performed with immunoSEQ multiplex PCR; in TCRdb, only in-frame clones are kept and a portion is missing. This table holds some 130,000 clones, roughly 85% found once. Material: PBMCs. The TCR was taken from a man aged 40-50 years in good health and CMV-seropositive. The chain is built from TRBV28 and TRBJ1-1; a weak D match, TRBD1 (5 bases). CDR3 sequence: CASRPPGHRYTEAFF. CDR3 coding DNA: TGTGCCAGCAGGCCTCCAGGACACCGGTACACTGAAGCTTTCTTT. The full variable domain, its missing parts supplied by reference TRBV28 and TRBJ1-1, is DVKVTQSSRYLVKRTGEKVFLECVQDMDHENMFWYRQDPGLGLRLIYFSYDVKMKEKGDIPEGYSVSREKKERFSLILESASTNQTSMYLCASRPPGHRYTEAFFGQGTRLTVV.